The 20 T cell receptor beta chains below come from one sample, sequenced in a study of PD-1 blockade in classical Hodgkin lymphoma. Method: immunoSEQ multiplex PCR; TCRdb's copy keeps in-frame clones and lacks some. The sample gives under 70,000 clones, approximately 88% of which show up once; under 15% is in the top ten. Relapse after autologous stem cell transplantation occurred in every patient, and brentuximab vedotin exposure varied. The sample in question was peripheral blood mononuclear cells (PBMCs), obtained at baseline. These receptor sequences come from a human donor with classical Hodgkin lymphoma.

This chain links TRBV11-2 with TRBJ2-1, with TRBD2 identical over 8 bases. Germline assignment: CDR1 SGHAT and CDR2 FQNNGV. Trimming removed 6 bases from V and 9 bases from J; junction bases left unmatched: 13. The CDR3 contains 15 residues. The CDR3 DNA sequence: TGTGCCAGCAGTCTTATCGGCCGGGGGGGCGTTGAGCAGTTCTTC. This encodes CASSLIGRGGVEQFF.

V gene TRBV5-1 combines with J gene TRBJ1-5; D might be TRBD1 (5 bases). The CDR3 has 14 residues. Germline CDR1 and CDR2: SGHRS and YFSETQ. Trimming removed 4 bases from V and 4 bases from J, with 12 bases in between. The CDR3: CASSPRGGNQPQHF. DNA for the CDR3: TGCGCCAGCAGCCCTCGCGGGGGGAATCAGCCCCAGCATTTT.

V and J are TRBV11-1 and TRBJ2-5, with D hard to call. The length of the CDR3 is 12 residues. V gave up 1 base and J gave up 5 bases, with 5 bases separating them. CDR1 and CDR2 from the germline V gene are SGHAT and FQDESV (reference sequence). The CDR3 sequence is CASSLEWETQYF. In DNA form, the CDR3 reads TGTGCCAGCAGCTTAGAATGGGAGACCCAGTACTTC.

The rearrangement joins TRBV6-5 to TRBJ1-1, with no clear D. The germline gives CDR1 MNHEY, CDR2 SVGAGI. The CDR3 covers 15 residues. V gave up 7 bases and J gave up 0 bases, with 15 bases separating them. The DNA of the CDR3 is TGTGCCAGCAACAGACGGACCTTAATGAACACTGAAGCTTTCTTT. This codes for CASNRRTLMNTEAFF.

The rearrangement uses TRBV7-6 and TRBJ2-3, with 9 bases aligning to TRBD2. CDR3 length equals 18 residues. J was trimmed by 6 bases and V by 2 bases; bases with no gene match: 15. Germline CDR1 reads SGHVS; CDR2 reads FNYEAQ. CDR3 region: CASSLLRGSGGPRDTQYF. CDR3 in DNA: TGTGCCAGCAGCTTATTGCGCGGTAGCGGGGGACCCCGGGATACGCAGTATTTT.

The sample holds one count of this clone. The chain recombines TRBV15 with TRBJ2-1; 10 nucleotides match TRBD1. V dropped 5 bases and J dropped 7; count of bases not matched to a gene: 8. CDR1 is LNHNV and CDR2 is YYDKDF in the germline V gene (reference sequence). The CDR3 is 15 amino acids. The CDR3, as DNA: TGTGCCACCAGCGAAGACAGGGGGCCTAGAAATGAGCAGTTCTTC. It is translated as CATSEDRGPRNEQFF.

The gene calls are TRBV6-5 and TRBJ2-2, with TRBD1 identical over 7 bases. V was pared by 5 bases and J by 4 bases, with 7 bases of the junction left unmatched. In germline, CDR1 is MNHEY, CDR2 SVGAGI. The CDR3 covers 15 residues. DNA of the CDR3: TGTGCCAGCAGTAGAGACAGGGCCAGCACCGGGGAGCTGTTTTTT. Its translation is CASSRDRASTGELFF.

This clone was counted once. This rearrangement joins TRBV7-3 to TRBJ1-1; 9 bases fit TRBD1. Germline CDR1 is SGHTA and CDR2 is FQGTGA. V was pared by 4 bases and J by 2 bases, with 2 bases of the junction left unmatched. This CDR3 region has 14 residues. CDR3 DNA: TGTGCCAGCAGCTCCACAGGGGGCAACACTGAAGCTTTCTTT. Amino acid sequence: CASSSTGGNTEAFF.

In its sample, this clone was seen a few times. This chain connects TRBV6-4 to TRBJ1-1; no definite D call. V was clipped by 4 bases and J by 0 bases, with 6 bases between them. CDR1 and CDR2 from the germline V gene are MRHNA and SNTAGT. The CDR3 totals 13 residues. The CDR3 loop reads CASSVMVNTEAFF. The CDR3 DNA is TGTGCCAGCAGTGTTATGGTGAACACTGAAGCTTTCTTT.

This clone was detected once. The chain joins TRBV13 to TRBJ2-7; D call uncertain. V lost 2 bases and J 0 bases, leaving 11 bases between the germline ends. Germline-derived CDR1 and CDR2 are PRHDT and FYEKMQ (reference sequence). The CDR3 consists of 15 residues. In DNA, the CDR3 is TGTGCCAGCAGCTTATCACAGTTAGACTCCTACGAGCAGTACTTC. It encodes CASSLSQLDSYEQYF.

This chain links TRBV7-6 with TRBJ2-1; D remains unclear. The germline V and J ends were trimmed by 2 bases and 10 bases, with 18 bases remaining between them. This CDR3 has 15 residues. Germline assignment: CDR1 SGHVS and CDR2 FNYEAQ. The CDR3 region has the DNA TGTGCCAGCAGCTTATCTGGCCGGAACAATATAGAGCAGTTCTTC. It is translated as CASSLSGRNNIEQFF.

V usage is TRBV6-6 and J usage is TRBJ2-4, with D unclear. The V and J ends lost 0 bases and 9 bases respectively, with 6 bases between them. This CDR3 comprises 12 residues. The germline gives CDR1 MNHNY, CDR2 SVGAGI (reference sequence). For the CDR3, the DNA is TGTGCCAGCAGTTACTCGAAGGGCATTCAGTACTTC. This sequence encodes CASSYSKGIQYF.

CDR3 loop: CASSQEQGKYGYTF. The CDR3 DNA is TGTGCCAGCAGCCAAGAGCAAGGGAAGTATGGCTACACCTTC. This chain links TRBV4-2 with TRBJ1-2, with D hard to call. The CDR3 spans 14 residues. Trimming stripped 0 bases from V and 5 bases from J, with 10 bases between. Germline V gene data show CDR1 as LGHNA and CDR2 as YNFKEQ.

The chain recombines TRBV15 with TRBJ2-7, with TRBD2 as a possible D gene (5 bases). Germline CDR1 reads LNHNV; CDR2 reads YYDKDF (reference sequence). This CDR3 has 14 amino acids. Trimming removed 1 base from V and 1 base from J, with 8 bases in between. The CDR3 loop reads CATSRGGSSYEQYF. The DNA of the CDR3 is TGTGCCACCAGCAGAGGAGGGTCTTCCTACGAGCAGTACTTC.

The J gene is TRBJ2-5, the V gene TRBV23-1; 7 nucleotides line up with TRBD1. TRBV23-1 is an ORF, and what it does is uncertain. This CDR3 has 17 amino acids. V dropped 2 bases and J dropped 4; count of bases not matched to a gene: 13. CDR3 loop: CASSQQGTQGEGETQYF. The CDR3 DNA sequence: TGCGCCAGCAGTCAACAGGGGACCCAGGGGGAAGGAGAGACCCAGTACTTC.

The rearrangement uses TRBV7-9 and TRBJ2-7; 13 bases map to TRBD2. CDR1 SEHNR and CDR2 FQNEAQ come from the germline V gene (reference sequence). The CDR3 is 18 residues long. Trimming cost V 5 bases and J 3 bases; bases outside gene matches: 13. CDR3 nucleotides: TGTGCCAGCAGCCGAAAGACTAGCGGGGGGACCGTAGACTACGAGCAGTACTTC. Amino acid sequence: CASSRKTSGGTVDYEQYF.

The chain recombines TRBV10-3 with TRBJ1-3, with a weak D call TRBD1 (5 bases). Germline loops: CDR1 ENHRY, CDR2 SYGVKD. The V gene lost 7 bases and the J gene lost 0 bases, with 10 bases spanning the gap. The CDR3 covers 14 residues. CDR3 in amino acids: CAINRQSSGNTIYF. CDR3 coding DNA: TGTGCCATCAATAGACAGAGCTCTGGAAACACCATATATTTT.

V usage is TRBV6-5 and J usage is TRBJ2-2; D possibly corresponds to TRBD2 (5 bases). V was shortened by 5 bases and J by 6 bases, with 10 bases between the two germline ends. The germline V gene encodes CDR1 MNHEY and CDR2 SVGAGI. This CDR3 contains 13 residues. The CDR3 protein is CASSGREAGELFF. In DNA form, the CDR3 reads TGTGCCAGCAGTGGACGGGAAGCCGGGGAGCTGTTTTTT.

The genes are TRBV4-3 and TRBJ2-7, with D possibly TRBD1 on 6 matching bases. The CDR3 length is 16 residues. Germline V gives CDR1 LGHNA, CDR2 YSLEER. Deletions cut 4 bases from V and 4 bases from J, with 20 bases between. The CDR3 loop is CASSPFFAGESYEQYF. The CDR3 DNA sequence: TGCGCCAGCAGCCCCTTTTTTGCAGGGGAATCGTACGAGCAGTACTTC.

The rearrangement links TRBV7-9 to TRBJ1-2; D not certain. V dropped 1 base and J dropped 2 bases, with 14 bases sitting between them. Germline-derived CDR1 and CDR2 are SEHNR and FQNEAQ (reference sequence). The CDR3 is 16 residues long. CDR3 in amino acids: CASSLDSVLGNYGYTF. In DNA form, the CDR3 reads TGTGCCAGCAGCTTAGATTCTGTGTTGGGGAACTATGGCTACACCTTC.